This paragraph reports one T cell receptor beta chain. The target of this receptor is not known. The sample holds no much larger clone one base away, and base qualities are not on file. Libraries were made using the immunoSEQ multiplex PCR assay. TCRdb holds this immuneACCESS table with in-frame rearrangements only. Some clones are missing; in checked studies, unresolved V genes explain under half, and the rest has no known cause. The sample table holds about 51,000 clones, of which 85% to 95% were seen once. The ten largest clones capture about 0.67% of the sample. The entry originates in a study of T cell changes during pregnancy in multiple sclerosis (dated by TCRdb to about 2019). Regarding the research as a whole: The study examined how the T cell repertoire changed over the course of pregnancy in women with multiple sclerosis.

From a lookup of the germline V gene (reference sequence), CDR1 and CDR2 are LNHNV and YYDKDF. The CDR3 covers 14 residues, taking in both the cysteine and the phenylalanine. The kept DNA is CDR3 alone, 42 bases in frame from the first base. V is cut by 0 bases and J by 0 bases, and the space between the germline ends is 5 bases. The receptor comes from a female donor with multiple sclerosis, enrolled in a pregnancy study. Here the chain combines TRBV15 and TRBJ1-1; confidence is insufficient to name the D gene. Sample: CD4+ T cells from peripheral blood mononuclear cells, taken in the third trimester of pregnancy. The CDR3 has the sequence CATSRERVNTEAFF. The DNA is as follows: TGTGCCACCAGCAGAGAACGAGTGAACACTGAAGCTTTCTTT.